This entry lists 17 T cell receptor beta chains sequenced from one sample in a study of T cells in Graves' hyperthyroidism and ophthalmopathy. RNA transcripts were the template for amplifying TCR beta CDR3 regions. During a first-round RT-PCR of the TCR CDR3, the HTBI primer set was used. TCRdb re-derived calls from the multiplex PCR reads in MiXCR, one entry per CDR3 protein. The sample comprises about 180,000 distinct CDR3 sequences, 17% of which are singletons, and about 29% rests with the top ten. The sample comprised blood. Receptor source: a woman in her forties or fifties with Graves' hyperthyroidism.

V gene TRBV6-5 combines with J gene TRBJ2-3, with 8 bases lining up with TRBD2. This CDR3 is 14 amino acids long. V lost 2 bases, J lost 6 bases, and 4 bases stayed unmatched. Germline V lookup: CDR1 MNHEY, CDR2 SVGAGI. The CDR3 region is CASSYREGSDTQYF. In DNA, the CDR3 is TGTGCCAGCAGTTACCGGGAGGGTTCCGATACGCAGTATTTT.

The V gene is TRBV28, the J gene TRBJ1-4; D is unresolved. Germline V lookup: CDR1 MDHEN, CDR2 SYDVKM. The CDR3 length is 16 residues. V was shortened by 5 bases and J by 3 bases, with 16 bases between the two germline ends. CDR3 in DNA: TGTGCCAGCAGTCTCTCCCGCCGGCCCCCTAATGAAAAACTGTTTTTT. Amino acid sequence: CASSLSRRPPNEKLFF.

V gene TRBV20-1 combines with J gene TRBJ1-4, with TRBD1 matching over 9 bases. The CDR3 runs 15 residues. V lost 6 bases, J lost 7 bases, and 12 bases stayed unmatched. Germline CDR1 and CDR2: DFQATT and SNEGSKA (reference sequence). The CDR3 DNA is TGCAGTGCACCCCCCCACAGGGGGCGAGGTGAAAAACTGTTTTTT. Residues: CSAPPHRGRGEKLFF.

This chain's CDR3 is CASSPQAYNEQFF. DNA for the CDR3: TGTGCCAGCAGTCCACAGGCTTACAATGAGCAGTTCTTC. The V call is TRBV12-3 or TRBV12-4, the J call TRBJ2-1, with a possible D match to TRBD1 (5 bases). The CDR3 loop spans 13 amino acids. V dropped 5 bases and J dropped 4 bases, with 9 bases sitting between them.

This clonotype was recorded at least ten times. The chain employs TRBV25-1 and TRBJ1-1; 7 bases are a match to TRBD1. Germline CDR1 is MGHDK and CDR2 is SYGVNS. Trimming at V came to 6 bases and at J to 3 bases, leaving 13 bases not matched to a gene. The CDR3 extends over 16 amino acids. The CDR3, as DNA: TGTGCCAGCAGCACCGGGACAGAGGTATACTACACTGAAGCTTTCTTT. This codes for CASSTGTEVYYTEAFF.

This clonotype was counted many times. This sequence joins TRBV11-2 and TRBJ2-5; TRBD2 matches 9 bases. The V gene's germline CDR1 is SGHAT and CDR2 FQNNGV. CDR3 length: 16 residues. The V segment lost 6 bases and the J segment 5 bases; nucleotides outside the gene matches: 13. CDR3 protein: CASRTLAGGAWETQYF. In DNA, the CDR3 is TGTGCCAGCAGAACGCTTGCGGGGGGGGCGTGGGAGACCCAGTACTTC. Based on the CDR3 plus reference TRBV11-2 and TRBJ2-5, the full variable domain is EAGVAQSPRYKIIEKRQSVAFWCNPISGHATLYWYQQILGQGPKLLIQFQNNGVVDDSQLPKDRFSAERLKGVDSTLKIQPAKLEDSAVYLCASRTLAGGAWETQYFGPGTRLLVL.

This clonotype was detected ten times or more. V gene TRBV27 combines with J gene TRBJ2-5; D possibly corresponds to TRBD1 (5 bases). Trimming stripped 3 bases from V and 4 bases from J, with 12 bases between. CDR3 length: 14 amino acids. Germline CDR1 and CDR2: MNHEY and SMNVEV (reference sequence). The CDR3 coding sequence is TGTGCCAGCAGTTTTAATAGGGGCGGAGAGACCCAGTACTTC. Translating it yields CASSFNRGGETQYF.

This clonotype was picked up many times. The rearrangement joins TRBV28 to TRBJ2-1, with D maybe TRBD2 (5 bases). Germline CDR1 is MDHEN and CDR2 is SYDVKM. Trimming left V 7 bases short and J 6 bases short, with 16 bases between. The CDR3 covers 14 residues. The CDR3 here is CASTPGSYGNEQFF. The CDR3 bases are TGTGCCAGCACCCCGGGGTCCTATGGCAATGAGCAGTTCTTC. Based on the CDR3 plus reference TRBV28 and TRBJ2-1, the full variable domain is DVKVTQSSRYLVKRTGEKVFLECVQDMDHENMFWYRQDPGLGLRLIYFSYDVKMKEKGDIPEGYSVSREKKERFSLILESASTNQTSMYLCASTPGSYGNEQFFGPGTRLTVL.

V usage is TRBV20-1 and J usage is TRBJ2-5; 8 bases agree with TRBD2. In germline, CDR1 is DFQATT, CDR2 SNEGSKA (reference sequence). The J segment lost 5 bases and the V segment lost 1 base, leaving 6 bases of the junction unmatched. The CDR3 totals 14 residues. CDR3 in amino acids: CSARVPGGHETQYF. CDR3 DNA sequence: TGCAGTGCTAGAGTTCCGGGAGGGCACGAGACCCAGTACTTC.

This clonotype was counted ten times or more. This chain joins TRBV3-1 and TRBJ1-1; D is uncertain. This CDR3 region has 12 residues. CDR1 and CDR2 from the germline V gene are LGHDT and YNNKEL (reference sequence). V gave up 4 bases and J gave up 11 bases, with 14 bases separating them. Here the CDR3 DNA reads TGTGCCAGCAGCCGAGGGTTCTCCGGCGCTTTCTTT. It specifies CASSRGFSGAFF.

This clonotype occurred many times. The chain combines TRBV19 with TRBJ1-6; D is perhaps TRBD1 (5 bases). There are 14 residues in the CDR3. The germline V gene has CDR1 LNHDA and CDR2 SQIVND (reference sequence). V shed 3 bases and J shed 5 bases, with 8 bases lying between them. The CDR3 DNA reads as TGTGCCAGTAGTATGGCAGGGAATAATTCACCCCTCCACTTT. Translated: CASSMAGNNSPLHF.

The chain recombines TRBV9 with TRBJ1-2, with D possibly being TRBD1 (6 bases). The CDR3 is 13 residues long. V lost 3 bases and J 5 bases, leaving 11 bases between the germline ends. Germline V gives CDR1 SGDLS, CDR2 YYNGEE. The CDR3 DNA follows: TGTGCCAGCAGCGCCGGACAGCGTTATGGCTACACCTTC. It encodes CASSAGQRYGYTF.

This clonotype came up many times. V usage is TRBV15 and J usage is TRBJ2-5; 8 bases map to TRBD2. In germline, CDR1 is LNHNV, CDR2 YYDKDF (reference sequence). The CDR3 extends over 16 amino acids. With 1 base clipped from V and 2 bases from J, the junction kept 6 bases outside the gene matches. The CDR3 DNA reads TGTGCCACCAGCAGAGGAAGCGGGGGATTTCAAGAGACCCAGTACTTC. Translated, it gives CATSRGSGGFQETQYF.

This clonotype was detected many times. The genes are TRBV27 and TRBJ2-1; TRBD2 is a possible D gene (6 bases). V lost 6 bases, J lost 5 bases, and 20 bases lay in between. CDR1 and CDR2 from the germline V gene are MNHEY and SMNVEV (reference sequence). The CDR3 sequence is 16 residues long. The CDR3 coding sequence is TGTGCCAGCAGCCCTCGCCCGGGACTCCTCAACAATGAGCAGTTCTTC. The encoded protein is CASSPRPGLLNNEQFF.

Many counts were recorded for this clonotype. The rearrangement uses TRBV7-8 and TRBJ2-1, with D tentatively TRBD2 (6 bases). V lost 1 base to trimming and J lost 9 bases, with 13 bases between them. The CDR3 is made up of 14 amino acids. CDR1 SGHVS and CDR2 FQNEAQ come from the germline V gene. CDR3 residues: CASSLELEGGEQFF. The CDR3 region has the DNA TGTGCCAGCAGCTTAGAATTGGAGGGCGGTGAGCAGTTCTTC. Together with reference TRBV7-8 and TRBJ2-1, the CDR3 gives the full variable domain: GAGVSQSPRYKVAKRGQDVALRCDPISGHVSLFWYQQALGQGPEFLTYFQNEAQLDKSGLPSDRFFAERPEGSVSTLKIQRTQQEDSAVYLCASSLELEGGEQFFGPGTRLTVL.

The chain links TRBV7-6 to TRBJ2-7; 8 bases fit TRBD1. This CDR3 comprises 17 residues. Germline V lookup: CDR1 SGHVS, CDR2 FNYEAQ. The trim removed 1 base at V and 3 bases at J, leaving 11 bases unmatched. The CDR3 region has the DNA TGTGCCAGCAGCTTAGAGGGGCCGGACAGGGTTTTCTACGAGCAGTACTTC. Translating gives CASSLEGPDRVFYEQYF.

This clonotype showed up many times. V is TRBV6-2 or TRBV6-3 and J is TRBJ1-1, with D uncertain. Germline V CDR1 and CDR2: MNHEY, SVGEGT. This CDR3 contains 12 residues. Trimming pared 6 bases from V and 9 bases from J, leaving 14 bases between. CDR3 amino acids: CASRGRTRKAFF. DNA of the CDR3: TGTGCCAGCAGGGGCCGGACCCGGAAAGCTTTCTTT.